This T cell receptor beta chain was sequenced in a study of cytomegalovirus exposure and HLA in healthy donors. Findings and caveats of the study: For most TCR sequences rarity was the rule, although some public TCRs occurred in many donors.

Nominal health characterized the donors when sampled, though unrecorded immune exposures were likely. The PCR used 60 Vbeta and 13 Jbeta primers. Libraries were prepared by immunoSEQ multiplex PCR; TCRdb keeps only in-frame clonotypes and omits some of them. The top ten hold around 6% of the sample, which has approximately 220,000 clones, about four fifths seen once. V lost 7 bases and J lost 4; bases outside the gene matches: 14. The CDR3 consists of 16 residues. Germline V gives CDR1 MNHEY, CDR2 SMNVEV (reference sequence). A remark on this clone: The target antigen is unknown.

The specimen was PBMCs. The chain couples TRBV27 to TRBJ1-1; 8 bases are a match to TRBD1. This TCR was recovered from a man aged 35 to 55 in good health and CMV-seropositive. The CDR3 DNA is TGTGCCAGCAAGGGGAGACAGGGGACCGTTCGCACTGAAGCTTTCTTT. This sequence encodes CASKGRQGTVRTEAFF.